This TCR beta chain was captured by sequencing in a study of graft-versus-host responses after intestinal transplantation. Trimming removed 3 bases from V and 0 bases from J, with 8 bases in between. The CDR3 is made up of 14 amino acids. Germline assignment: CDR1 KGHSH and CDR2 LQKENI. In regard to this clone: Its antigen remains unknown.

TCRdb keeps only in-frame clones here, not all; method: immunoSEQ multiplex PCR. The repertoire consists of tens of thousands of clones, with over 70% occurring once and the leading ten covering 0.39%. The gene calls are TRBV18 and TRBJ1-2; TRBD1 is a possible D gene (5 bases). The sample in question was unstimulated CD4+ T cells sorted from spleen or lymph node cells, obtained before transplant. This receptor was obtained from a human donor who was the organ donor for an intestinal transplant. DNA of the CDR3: TGTGCCAGCTCACCCCGACAGACTAACTATGGCTACACCTTC. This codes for CASSPRQTNYGYTF.